What follows are 14 T cell receptor beta chains derived from one specimen sequenced in a study of OX40 agonist ivuxolimab in advanced cancers. The data were produced by immunoSEQ multiplex PCR, yet TCRdb's version contains in-frame clones alone and is incomplete. The sample holds fewer than 90,000 clones, about 89% seen once. Sample: CD4+ or CD8+ T cells sorted from blood, taken in a trial of the OX40 agonist ivuxolimab. All receptors derive from an adult with an advanced solid tumor such as melanoma, head and neck, liver or kidney cancer.

The V and J genes are TRBV28 and TRBJ1-1, with D perhaps matching TRBD1 (6 bases). The germline V gene encodes CDR1 MDHEN and CDR2 SYDVKM. The ends were cut back, 7 bases at V and 4 bases at J, with 16 bases in the middle. This CDR3 is built from 14 residues. The CDR3 DNA follows: TGTGCCAGCAACACGGACCCCAGGGGCACTGAAGCTTTCTTT. Translating gives CASNTDPRGTEAFF.

The chain recombines TRBV29-1 with TRBJ1-3, with 8 bases lining up with TRBD1. V lost 4 bases to trimming and J lost 2 bases; unmatched junction nucleotides: 4. From germline, CDR1 is SQVTM and CDR2 ANQGSEA. The CDR3 contains 14 residues. Written as DNA, the CDR3 is TGCAGCGTTGTCTTGACAGGGGCTGGAAACACCATATATTTT. This codes for CSVVLTGAGNTIYF.

The chain couples TRBV19 to TRBJ1-5; D might be TRBD1 (5 bases). The CDR3 extends over 13 amino acids. Germline V gives CDR1 LNHDA, CDR2 SQIVND (reference sequence). V gave up 5 bases and J gave up 7 bases, with 12 bases separating them. CDR3 DNA: TGTGCCAGTAGTGTTTCCAGGGTGCAGCCCCAGCATTTT. It encodes CASSVSRVQPQHF.

The count of this clone is one. The chain carries TRBV7-2 and TRBJ2-7; D might be TRBD1 (5 bases). The V end was cut by 2 bases, the J end by 6 bases, with 20 bases between. CDR3 length: 16 residues. CDR1 and CDR2 from the germline V gene are SGHTA and FQGNSA. The DNA of the CDR3 is TGTGCCAGCAGCTTATCGCGTTTAATGGGGCTAGGCGAGCAGTACTTC. Its translation: CASSLSRLMGLGEQYF. The full variable domain, completed using reference TRBV7-2 and TRBJ2-7, is GAGVSQSPSNKVTEKGKDVELRCDPISGHTALYWYRQSLGQGLEFLIYFQGNSAPDKSGLPSDRFSAERTGGSVSTLTIQRTQQEDSAVYLCASSLSRLMGLGEQYFGPGTRLTVT.

V and J are TRBV28 and TRBJ2-1, with 9 bases aligning to TRBD2. Germline V gene sequence: CDR1 MDHEN, CDR2 SYDVKM. Trimming removed 6 bases from V and 4 bases from J; junction bases left unmatched: 4. The CDR3 has 14 residues. In DNA form, the CDR3 reads TGTGCCAGCAGGGCGGGGGGGACATACAATGAGCAGTTCTTC. Translated: CASRAGGTYNEQFF.

This clone rates as large. The rearrangement uses TRBV6-5 and TRBJ1-5; no clear D gene. The germline V gene has CDR1 MNHEY and CDR2 SVGAGI. The CDR3 is 15 residues long. The V gene lost 2 bases and the J gene lost 7 bases, with 15 bases spanning the gap. CDR3 DNA: TGTGCCAGCAGTTACCGAGACTCTCTCCCCCAGCCCCAGCATTTT. It specifies CASSYRDSLPQPQHF.

V is TRBV6-1 and J is TRBJ2-5; 8 nucleotides line up with TRBD1. The CDR3 is 13 residues long. After removal of 8 bases from V and 4 bases from J, the junction contained 6 bases not matched to a gene. Germline V gene lookup returns CDR1 MNHNS and CDR2 SASEGT. CDR3 in DNA: TGTGCCAGCGGTCGAGACAGGGGAGAGACCCAGTACTTC. Translated, it gives CASGRDRGETQYF.

The V and J genes are TRBV6-6 and TRBJ2-7, with TRBD1 matching over 11 bases. From germline, CDR1 is MNHNY and CDR2 SVGAGI (reference sequence). V gave up 7 bases and J gave up 3 bases; unmatched junction bases: 5. There are 14 residues in the CDR3. The CDR3 DNA reads as TGTGCCAGCACAGGACAGGGGGCCGTCTACGAGCAGTACTTC. Protein product: CASTGQGAVYEQYF.

The chain is built from TRBV28 and TRBJ2-7; D is unresolved. This CDR3 comprises 12 residues. Trimming stripped 3 bases from V and 6 bases from J, with 9 bases between. Germline V lookup: CDR1 MDHEN, CDR2 SYDVKM. For the CDR3, the DNA is TGTGCCAGCAGTTTGGCGGTTACCGAGCAGTACTTC. It specifies CASSLAVTEQYF.

The rearrangement uses TRBV7-2 and TRBJ2-7; 8 bases match TRBD2. V dropped 2 bases and J dropped 4; count of bases not matched to a gene: 19. The length of the CDR3 is 19 residues. Per the germline V gene, CDR1 is SGHTA and CDR2 is FQGNSA. The CDR3 nucleotides are TGTGCCAGCAGCTTATCCCGCACCCCCTTGATCGGGAGGGGGTACGAGCAGTACTTC. Translating gives CASSLSRTPLIGRGYEQYF.

This clone occurred once. CDR3 sequence: CASSIPGRGEQFF. The CDR3 region has the DNA TGTGCCAGTAGTATACCCGGGAGGGGCGAGCAGTTCTTC. V usage is TRBV19 and J usage is TRBJ2-1; TRBD2 matches 8 bases. There are 13 residues in the CDR3. V shed 2 bases and J 10 bases; nucleotides not matched to a gene: 4. Germline CDR1 and CDR2: LNHDA and SQIVND (reference sequence).

The chain joins TRBV18 to TRBJ2-2; D may be TRBD2 (6 bases). This CDR3 has 14 amino acids. V lost 2 bases, J lost 4 bases, and 8 bases lay in between. Germline loops: CDR1 KGHSH, CDR2 LQKENI. DNA for the CDR3: TGTGCCAGCTCACCAAAAGCGGGCACCGGGGAGCTGTTTTTT. Translating it yields CASSPKAGTGELFF. The variable domain in full, completed from reference TRBV18 and TRBJ2-2, reads NAGVMQNPRHLVRRRGQEARLRCSPMKGHSHVYWYRQLPEEGLKFMVYLQKENIIDESGMPKERFSAEFPKEGPSILRIQQVVRGDSAAYFCASSPKAGTGELFFGEGSRLTVL.

The chain employs TRBV10-1 and TRBJ2-5; D is possibly TRBD1 or TRBD2 (5 bases each). The length of the CDR3 is 12 residues. With 8 bases removed from V and 3 bases from J, the gap between germline ends came to 10 bases. Germline assignment: CDR1 WNHNN and CDR2 SYGVQD (reference sequence). The CDR3 nucleotides are TGCGCCAGCTCCGGGGCCGAAGAGACCCAGTACTTC. Protein product: CASSGAEETQYF.

V usage is TRBV19 and J usage is TRBJ2-3; no reliable D call. Per the germline V gene, CDR1 is LNHDA and CDR2 is SQIVND (reference sequence). V was cut by 4 bases and J by 4 bases, with 6 bases left in between. The CDR3 totals 12 residues. CDR3 sequence reads: CASSTVADTQYF. In DNA, the CDR3 is TGTGCCAGTAGTACCGTGGCAGATACGCAGTATTTT.